A selection of T cell receptor beta chains follows, all from one sample in a study of blood T cell repertoires in COVID-19. Data came from immunoSEQ multiplex PCR; TCRdb stores just in-frame clones and leaves some out. This sample carries 300,000 to 400,000 clones, about 90% of them seen once, and the ten largest clones take 0.9% to 1.2%. Material: PBMCs or T cells enriched from blood (not recorded which). The source of these receptors is a woman in her 30s who had recovered from COVID-19. Each CDR3 is given with its conserved first and last residue. A D gene is named only where the DNA matches it firmly. Clone size is shown for a subset of rows, as once, few, many or a class of expanded clone.

>TRBJ1-2|TRBV7-2|TRBD1|-
TGTGCCAGCAGCGAGGGAGGGGACAGGGTGTTCCGGGGCTACACCTTC
CASSEGGDRVFRGYTF
>TRBJ2-5|TRBV6-4|-|-
TGTGCCAGCAGACCCAGAGAGACCCAGTACTTC
CASRPRETQYF
>TRBJ1-3|TRBV5-4|-|few
TGTGCCAGCAGCTTGGGGGGCAGGTTCTCTGGAAACACCATATATTTT
CASSLGGRFSGNTIYF
>TRBJ2-1|TRBV7-9|-|-
TGTGCCAGCAGCCCGCGCCGGGGGGCGGGGAATGAGCAGTTCTTC
CASSPRRGAGNEQFF
>TRBJ1-2|TRBV6-5|TRBD1|-
TGTGCCAGCAGTTCCACCGGACAGGCTAACTATGGCTACACCTTC
CASSSTGQANYGYTF
>TRBJ2-7|TRBV10-3|TRBD1|-
TGTGCCATCAGTGAAGGGGACAGAGAGCAGTACTTC
CAISEGDREQYF
>TRBJ2-7|TRBV4-1|TRBD1|-
TGCGCCAGCAGCCCCCCAGGGGGTACCTACGAGCAGTACTTC
CASSPPGGTYEQYF
>TRBJ2-7|TRBV7-9|TRBD1|-
TGTGCCAGCCGATCCGGGACAGGGGACTCCTACGAGCAGTACTTC
CASRSGTGDSYEQYF
>TRBJ2-3|TRBV9|TRBD2|-
TGTGCCAGCAGCGTAGGAGCGGGGGGGGCAGATACGCAGTATTTT
CASSVGAGGADTQYF
>TRBJ2-7|TRBV5-1|TRBD2|few
TGCGCCAGCAGCTCTAGCGGGGCCTCCTACGAGCAGTACTTC
CASSSSGASYEQYF
>TRBJ1-5|TRBV7-8|TRBD1|-
TGTGCCAGCAGCTTCGGACAGGGTCCTCAGCCCCAGCATTTT
CASSFGQGPQPQHF
>TRBJ1-1|TRBV6-1|-|-
TGTGCCAGCAGTGAAGACGCGAGAAACACTGAAGCTTTCTTT
CASSEDARNTEAFF
>TRBJ1-1|TRBV9|-|-
TGTGCCAGCAGCCCAAGGGGGGGGCGGGGCACTGAAGCTTTCTTT
CASSPRGGRGTEAFF
>TRBJ1-2|TRBV7-6|TRBD1|-
TGTGCCAGCAGCCTTGGACAGGGGGGATTAAACTATGGCTACACCTTC
CASSLGQGGLNYGYTF
>TRBJ1-5|TRBV19|TRBD1|-
TGTGCCGGGGGGTCACAGGGGTATAGCAATCAGCCCCAGCATTTT
CAGGSQGYSNQPQHF
>TRBJ2-7|TRBV10-1|TRBD1|-
TGCGCCAGCAGTCCGAGCCGGACAGGCCGCCTAGTGTGGGAGCAGTACTTC
CASSPSRTGRLVWEQYF
>TRBJ1-6|TRBV7-9|TRBD1|-
TGTGCCAGCAGCTTAGCGCTCAGGGGGCGTTTTGATTCACCCCTCCACTTT
CASSLALRGRFDSPLHF
>TRBJ2-5|TRBV12-5|-|-
TGTGCTAGTGGAGGCTCCGCGGGGACCCAGTACTTC
CASGGSAGTQYF
>TRBJ1-5|TRBV12-3/TRBV12-4|-|-
TGTGCCAGCACCCGGAGCAATCAGCCCCAGCATTTT
CASTRSNQPQHF
>TRBJ2-1|TRBV12-5|TRBD2|-
TGTGCTAGTGCCCCGGGAGGGGGTTACAATGAGCAGTTCTTC
CASAPGGGYNEQFF
>TRBJ2-5|TRBV4-2|-|-
TGTGCCAGCAGCCAAGATGGTCAGGTCCAAGAGACCCAGTACTTC
CASSQDGQVQETQYF
>TRBJ1-4|TRBV5-1|TRBD1|-
TGCGCCAGCAGCTCGAGGACAGGGCCCGAAAAACTGTTTTTT
CASSSRTGPEKLFF
>TRBJ2-5|TRBV5-4|-|-
TGTGCCAGCAGCCTCTGGACAGGAGGGGGGGAGACCCAGTACTTC
CASSLWTGGGETQYF
>TRBJ2-7|TRBV21-1|-|-
TGTGCCAGCAGCATTCCCCGGTCGTCTAGCTACGAGCAGTACTTC
CASSIPRSSSYEQYF
>TRBJ1-6|TRBV2|-|-
TGTGCCAGCAGTGGGCGGTCCCACGCCGCGAATTCACCCCTCCACTTT
CASSGRSHAANSPLHF
>TRBJ1-2|TRBV5-5|-|-
TGTGCCAGCAGCTTGATACCGACGGAGGTAAATGGCTACACCTTC
CASSLIPTEVNGYTF
>TRBJ2-7|TRBV5-1|TRBD1|few
TGCGCCAGCAGCTTGGCCGGGACAGGGACCTACGAGCAGTACTTC
CASSLAGTGTYEQYF
>TRBJ2-1|TRBV2|-|-
TGTGCCAGCAGAGCTGCTAGTGCTAGCGAGTATTTCTTC
CASRAASASEYFF
>TRBJ2-1|TRBV28|-|-
TGTGCCAGCAGTGCCCCCAGGGGCAGGTACGGTAATGAGCAGTTCTTC
CASSAPRGRYGNEQFF
>TRBJ1-1|TRBV2|-|-
TGTGCCAGCACCCCCGGGAGGAACACTGAAGCTTTCTTT
CASTPGRNTEAFF
>TRBJ1-5|TRBV11-1|TRBD1|once
TGTGCCAGCAGTTTTGACAGGGGAAGCAATCAGCCCCAGCATTTT
CASSFDRGSNQPQHF
>TRBJ1-2|TRBV9|TRBD1|-
TGTGCCAGCAGCGAGGGGGACAGGACGTGGGGCTACACCTTC
CASSEGDRTWGYTF
>TRBJ2-7|TRBV7-7|-|-
TGTGCCAGCAGCTCCGGGACAAGCAACGAGCAGTACTTC
CASSSGTSNEQYF
>TRBJ2-3|TRBV11-2|TRBD2|-
TGTGCCAGCCTGGGACTAGCGGGGCCCCCTAGCACAGATACGCAGTATTTT
CASLGLAGPPSTDTQYF
>TRBJ1-3|TRBV7-9|-|few
TGTGCCAGCAGCTTAGGGCAGGCCTCTGACACCATATATTTT
CASSLGQASDTIYF
>TRBJ2-7|TRBV5-1|TRBD1|-
TGCGCCAGCAGCGTACAGGGGCTGAGGGACGAGCAGTACTTC
CASSVQGLRDEQYF
>TRBJ1-1|TRBV4-1|TRBD1|-
TGCGCCAGCAGCGCCCGGGACAGGGACACTGAAGCTTTCTTT
CASSARDRDTEAFF
>TRBJ2-2|TRBV5-1|TRBD1|once
TGCGCCAGCAGCGTGGGGACCGGGACAGCCGGGGAGCTGTTTTTT
CASSVGTGTAGELFF
>TRBJ1-5|TRBV19|TRBD1|-
TGTGCCAGTAGTATAAAGCAGACAGGGGGCTTCATTCCGCCCCAGCATTTT
CASSIKQTGGFIPPQHF
>TRBJ2-4|TRBV3-1/TRBV3-2|-|-
TGTGCCAGCAGCCAAGATTTCGGTCCCAAAAACATTCAGTACTTC
CASSQDFGPKNIQYF
>TRBJ1-2|TRBV2|-|-
TGTGCCAGCAGTGGGCAGGGGAGTAGTGGCTACACCTTC
CASSGQGSSGYTF